The subject of this entry is one TCR beta chain. Its antigen is unidentified. These data originate in a study of T cell responses to AZD1222 COVID-19 vaccine. Study-level findings and limits: Repertoires were collected only later (after the peak T cell response had occurred). With dominance at 160-218 and 743-854, vaccine-associated CD4 TCRs spanned spike. Within unmutated variant regions lay the reported targets of nearly half of spike-specific TCRs. Among the donors, most were white British and more were female, and clonal diversity was possibly underestimated.

Trimming cost V 1 base and J 6 bases, with 12 bases left between them. The CDR3 runs 14 residues. Germline-derived CDR1 and CDR2 are LNHDA and SQIVND (reference sequence). TCRdb's copy holds only in-frame clones and misses some; the assay was immunoSEQ multiplex PCR. Of around 100,000 clones listed, approximately 96% are singletons. The sequencing here drew on peripheral blood, taken on day 0 of AZD1222 vaccination. The chain has TRBV19 and TRBJ1-2; a possible D gene is TRBD1 (5 bases). The TCR originated in an adult in good health. The CDR3 protein is CASSIGGVLNGYTF. CDR3 DNA sequence: TGTGCCAGTAGTATAGGAGGGGTTTTAAATGGCTACACCTTC.